This T cell receptor beta chain appears in the sequencing data of a study of blood T cell repertoires in COVID-19. Germline V gives CDR1 LNHDA, CDR2 SQIVND (reference sequence). CDR3 length: 13 amino acids. V was clipped by 4 bases and J by 5 bases, with 11 bases between them. The repertoire was sequenced with immunoSEQ multiplex PCR; TCRdb's copy has only in-frame clones and lacks some. The table shows about 380,000 clones, with more than 75% occurring only once. The chain couples TRBV19 to TRBJ2-5, with a tentative D call TRBD1 (6 bases). What was sequenced was PBMCs or T cells enriched from blood (not recorded which). The clonotype comes from a young man who had recovered from COVID-19. CDR3 sequence: CASSTRGAETQYF. The CDR3 nucleotides read TGTGCCAGTAGTACCAGGGGCGCGGAGACCCAGTACTTC.